This entry lists 9 T cell receptor beta chains sequenced from one sample in a study of blood T cell repertoires in COVID-19. Method: immunoSEQ multiplex PCR; TCRdb's copy keeps in-frame clones and lacks some. This table holds 250,000 to 300,000 clones, around 87% found once. The sample was peripheral blood. All receptors come from a woman in her forties who had recovered from COVID-19.

About this clone itself: Other DNA sequences of this sample code for an identical CDR3. The V call is TRBV9, the J call TRBJ1-4; D is perhaps TRBD1 (5 bases). This CDR3 is built from 15 residues. Per germline, CDR1 SGDLS and CDR2 YYNGEE. The V end lost 0 bases, the J end lost 2 bases, and 8 bases lay between the germline ends. CDR3 protein: CASSVGGGTNEKLFF. DNA of the CDR3: TGTGCCAGCAGCGTAGGTGGGGGGACTAATGAAAAACTGTTTTTT. The variable domain in full, with the rest retrieved from reference TRBV9 and TRBJ1-4, is DSGVTQTPKHLITATGQRVTLRCSPRSGDLSVYWYQQSLDQGLQFLIQYYNGEERAKGNILERFSAQQFPDLHSELNLSSLELGDSALYFCASSVGGGTNEKLFFGSGTQLSVL.

The J gene is TRBJ1-3, the V gene TRBV5-6; D gene unclear. CDR1 and CDR2 (germline): SGHDT, YYEEEE. The ends were cut back, 4 bases at V and 6 bases at J, with 17 bases in the middle. The CDR3 is made up of 15 amino acids. For the CDR3, the DNA is TGTGCCAGCAGCCCCTTAAGCAGCGGACCAAACACCATATATTTT. Translated, it gives CASSPLSSGPNTIYF.

V usage is TRBV9 and J usage is TRBJ2-7, with D possibly being TRBD1 (6 bases). The ends were cut back, 0 bases at V and 1 base at J, with 8 bases in the middle. In germline, CDR1 is SGDLS, CDR2 YYNGEE. The CDR3 is 14 amino acids. CDR3 in DNA: TGTGCCAGCAGCGTAGAGGGGGAATCCTACGAGCAGTACTTC. It yields the protein CASSVEGESYEQYF. Complete variable domain (other parts from reference TRBV9 and TRBJ2-7): DSGVTQTPKHLITATGQRVTLRCSPRSGDLSVYWYQQSLDQGLQFLIQYYNGEERAKGNILERFSAQQFPDLHSELNLSSLELGDSALYFCASSVEGESYEQYFGPGTRLTVT.

The rearrangement joins TRBV6-5 to TRBJ2-7, with 7 bases lining up with TRBD2. V lost 5 bases and J lost 4; bases outside the gene matches: 11. The CDR3 is 15 residues long. Germline assignment: CDR1 MNHEY and CDR2 SVGAGI. The CDR3 DNA reads TGTGCCAGCAGTCCGCCAGAGGCGCGGGGGTACGAGCAGTACTTC. It encodes CASSPPEARGYEQYF.

This clone was counted once. The rearrangement uses TRBV23-1 and TRBJ2-5, with a weak D call TRBD1 (7 bases). TRBV23-1 is an ORF for which the function is uncertain. There are 14 residues in the CDR3. Trimming left V 2 bases short and J 4 bases short, with 11 bases between. The CDR3 coding sequence is TGCGCCAGCAGTCAACAGGGGGGTCGAGAGACCCAGTACTTC. Its translation is CASSQQGGRETQYF.

The CDR3 loop is CASSLGSADGYTF. CDR3 bases: TGTGCCAGCAGCTTAGGATCCGCGGATGGCTACACCTTC. The chain carries TRBV11-2 and TRBJ1-2, with D uncertain. CDR1 and CDR2 from the germline V gene are SGHAT and FQNNGV. The CDR3 runs to 13 residues. Trimming took off 1 base at V and 6 bases at J, with 9 bases between the two ends.

V is TRBV7-9 and J is TRBJ2-1, with 7 bases lining up with TRBD2. J lost 3 bases, V lost 2 bases, and 10 bases had no gene match. The CDR3 runs to 17 residues. Germline CDR1 reads SEHNR; CDR2 reads FQNEAQ (reference sequence). In DNA, the CDR3 is TGTGCCAGCAGCTTAAGCTTAGGGCTAGCGGTCTACAATGAGCAGTTCTTC. This encodes CASSLSLGLAVYNEQFF.

This chain uses TRBV7-8 with TRBJ2-3, with a possible D match to TRBD2 (5 bases). This CDR3 has 12 residues. Germline V gene sequence: CDR1 SGHVS, CDR2 FQNEAQ. V lost 3 bases and J lost 6, with 7 bases in between. The CDR3 here is CASSFGEDTQYF. The CDR3 DNA reads TGTGCCAGCAGCTTCGGGGAGGATACGCAGTATTTT.

The rearrangement links TRBV7-9 to TRBJ1-1; D is perhaps TRBD1 (6 bases). The CDR3 covers 15 residues. Between the trimmed V and J ends, which lost 2 bases and 14 bases, there was a span of 24 bases. Germline V CDR1 and CDR2: SEHNR, FQNEAQ (reference sequence). Here the CDR3 reads CASSLMGASIGMNFF. CDR3 nucleotide sequence: TGTGCCAGCAGCTTAATGGGGGCGAGTATTGGAATGAACTTCTTT.